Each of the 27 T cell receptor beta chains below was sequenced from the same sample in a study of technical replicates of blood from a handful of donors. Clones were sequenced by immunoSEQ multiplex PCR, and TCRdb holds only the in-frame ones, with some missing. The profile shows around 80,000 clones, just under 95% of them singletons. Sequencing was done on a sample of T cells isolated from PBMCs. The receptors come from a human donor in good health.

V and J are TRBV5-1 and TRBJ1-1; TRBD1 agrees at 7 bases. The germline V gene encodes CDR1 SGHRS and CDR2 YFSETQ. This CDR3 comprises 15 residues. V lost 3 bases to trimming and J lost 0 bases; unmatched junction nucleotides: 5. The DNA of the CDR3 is TGCGCCAGCAGCTCCCGACAGGGAATGAACACTGAAGCTTTCTTT. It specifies CASSSRQGMNTEAFF.

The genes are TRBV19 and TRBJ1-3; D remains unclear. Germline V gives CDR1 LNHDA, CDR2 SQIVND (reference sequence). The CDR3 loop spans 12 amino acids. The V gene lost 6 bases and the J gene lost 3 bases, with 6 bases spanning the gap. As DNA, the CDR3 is TGTGCCAGTAGGGGCAATGGAAACACCATATATTTT. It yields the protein CASRGNGNTIYF.

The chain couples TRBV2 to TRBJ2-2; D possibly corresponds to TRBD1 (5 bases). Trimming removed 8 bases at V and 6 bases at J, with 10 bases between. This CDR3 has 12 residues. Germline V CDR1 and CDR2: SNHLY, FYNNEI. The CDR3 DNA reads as TGTGCCAGCCAGACAGTTCCCGGGGAGCTGTTTTTT. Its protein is CASQTVPGELFF.

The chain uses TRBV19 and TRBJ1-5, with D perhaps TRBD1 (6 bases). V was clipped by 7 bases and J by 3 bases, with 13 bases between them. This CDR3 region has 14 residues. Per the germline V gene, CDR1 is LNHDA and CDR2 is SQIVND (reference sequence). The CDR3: CASTTRGYNQPQHF. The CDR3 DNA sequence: TGTGCCAGTACTACCAGGGGTTACAATCAGCCCCAGCATTTT.

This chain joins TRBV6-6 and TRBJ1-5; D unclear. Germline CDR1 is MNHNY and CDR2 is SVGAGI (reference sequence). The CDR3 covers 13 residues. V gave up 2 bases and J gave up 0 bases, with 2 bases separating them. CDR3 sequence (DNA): TGTGCCAGCAGTTACCATAGCAATCAGCCCCAGCATTTT. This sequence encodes CASSYHSNQPQHF.

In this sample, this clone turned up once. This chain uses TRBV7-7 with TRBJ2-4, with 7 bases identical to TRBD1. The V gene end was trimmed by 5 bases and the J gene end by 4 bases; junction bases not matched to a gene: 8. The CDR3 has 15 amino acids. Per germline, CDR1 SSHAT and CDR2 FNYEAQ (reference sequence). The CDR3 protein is CASSHKGGSKNIQYF. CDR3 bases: TGTGCCAGCAGCCATAAAGGGGGCTCTAAAAACATTCAGTACTTC.

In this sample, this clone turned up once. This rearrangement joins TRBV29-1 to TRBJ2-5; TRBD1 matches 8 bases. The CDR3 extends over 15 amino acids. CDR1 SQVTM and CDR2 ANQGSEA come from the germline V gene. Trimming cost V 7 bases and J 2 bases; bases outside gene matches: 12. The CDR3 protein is CSARGGQAIQETQYF. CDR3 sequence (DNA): TGCAGCGCCCGAGGGGGACAGGCGATTCAAGAGACCCAGTACTTC. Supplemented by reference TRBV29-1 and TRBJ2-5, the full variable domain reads SAVISQKPSRDICQRGTSLTIQCQVDSQVTMMFWYRQQPGQSLTLIATANQGSEATYESGFVIDKFPISRPNLTFSTLTVSNMSPEDSSIYLCSARGGQAIQETQYFGPGTRLLVL.

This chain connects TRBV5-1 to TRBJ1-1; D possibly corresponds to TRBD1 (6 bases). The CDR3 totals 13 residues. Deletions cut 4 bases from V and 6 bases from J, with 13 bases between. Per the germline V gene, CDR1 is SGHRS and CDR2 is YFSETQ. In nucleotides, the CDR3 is TGCGCCAGCAGCCCGTCAGGGGCCGCTGAAGCTTTCTTT. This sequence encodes CASSPSGAAEAFF.

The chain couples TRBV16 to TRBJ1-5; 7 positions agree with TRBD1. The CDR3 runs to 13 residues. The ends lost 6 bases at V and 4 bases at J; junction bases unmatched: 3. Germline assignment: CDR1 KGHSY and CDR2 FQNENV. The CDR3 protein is CASRPTGNQPQHF. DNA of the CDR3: TGTGCCAGCAGACCGACAGGGAATCAGCCCCAGCATTTT. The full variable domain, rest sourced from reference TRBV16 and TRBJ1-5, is GEEVAQTPKHLVRGEGQKAKLYCAPIKGHSYVFWYQQVLKNEFKFLISFQNENVFDETGMPKERFSAKCLPNSPCSLEIQATKLEDSAVYFCASRPTGNQPQHFGDGTRLSIL.

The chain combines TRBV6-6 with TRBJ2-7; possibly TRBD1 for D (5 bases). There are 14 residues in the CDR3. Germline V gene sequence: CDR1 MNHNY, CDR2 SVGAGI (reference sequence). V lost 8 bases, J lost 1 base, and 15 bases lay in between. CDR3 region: CASGALKESYEQYF. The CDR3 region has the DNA TGTGCCAGCGGGGCCTTGAAAGAATCCTACGAGCAGTACTTC.

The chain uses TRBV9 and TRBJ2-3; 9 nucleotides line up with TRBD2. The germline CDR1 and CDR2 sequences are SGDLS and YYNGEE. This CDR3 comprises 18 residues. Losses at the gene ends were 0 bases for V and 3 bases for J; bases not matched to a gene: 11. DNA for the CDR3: TGTGCCAGCAGCGTAGGAATGCCCGTAGCGGGGGTTACAGATACGCAGTATTTT. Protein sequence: CASSVGMPVAGVTDTQYF.

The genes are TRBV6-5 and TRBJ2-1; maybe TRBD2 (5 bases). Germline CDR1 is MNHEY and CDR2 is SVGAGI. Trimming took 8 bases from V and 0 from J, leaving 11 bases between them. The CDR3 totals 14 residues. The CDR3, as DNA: TGTGCCAGCTCTAGGAGGTACTCCTACAATGAGCAGTTCTTC. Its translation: CASSRRYSYNEQFF.

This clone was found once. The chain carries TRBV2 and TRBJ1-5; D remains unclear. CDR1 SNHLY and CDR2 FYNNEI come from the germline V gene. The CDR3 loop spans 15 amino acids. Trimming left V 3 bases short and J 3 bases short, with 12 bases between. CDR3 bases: TGTGCCAGCAGTGACTCGGGAGTTGACAATCAGCCCCAGCATTTT. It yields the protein CASSDSGVDNQPQHF.

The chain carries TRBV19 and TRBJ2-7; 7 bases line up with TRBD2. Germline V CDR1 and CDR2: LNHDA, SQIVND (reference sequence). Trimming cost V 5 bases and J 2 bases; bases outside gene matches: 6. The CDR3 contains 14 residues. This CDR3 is CASSPREATYEQYF. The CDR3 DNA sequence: TGTGCCAGTAGTCCACGGGAGGCCACCTACGAGCAGTACTTC.

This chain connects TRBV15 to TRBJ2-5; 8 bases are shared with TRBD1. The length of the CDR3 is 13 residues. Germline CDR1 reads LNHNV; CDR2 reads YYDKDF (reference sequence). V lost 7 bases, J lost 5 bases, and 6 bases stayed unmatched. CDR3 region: CATKTGGGETQYF. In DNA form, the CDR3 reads TGTGCCACCAAAACAGGGGGTGGCGAGACCCAGTACTTC.

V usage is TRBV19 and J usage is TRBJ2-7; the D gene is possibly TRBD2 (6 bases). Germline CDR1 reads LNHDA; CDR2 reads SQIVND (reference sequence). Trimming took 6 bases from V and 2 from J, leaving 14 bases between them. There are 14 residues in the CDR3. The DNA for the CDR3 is TGTGCCAGTAGCCTGGGAGGAAGGGCCTACGAGCAGTACTTC. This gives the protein CASSLGGRAYEQYF.

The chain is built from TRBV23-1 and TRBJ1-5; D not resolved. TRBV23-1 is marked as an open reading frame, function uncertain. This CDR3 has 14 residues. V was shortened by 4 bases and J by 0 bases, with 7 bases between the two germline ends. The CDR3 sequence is CASSPVLSNQPQHF. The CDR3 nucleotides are TGCGCCAGCAGTCCGGTCCTTAGCAATCAGCCCCAGCATTTT.

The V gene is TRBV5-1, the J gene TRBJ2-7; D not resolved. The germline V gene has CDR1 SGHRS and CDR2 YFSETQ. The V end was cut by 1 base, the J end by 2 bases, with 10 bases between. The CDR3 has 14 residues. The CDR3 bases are TGCGCCAGCAGCTTGCGGTTGTCCACCTACGAGCAGTACTTC. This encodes CASSLRLSTYEQYF.

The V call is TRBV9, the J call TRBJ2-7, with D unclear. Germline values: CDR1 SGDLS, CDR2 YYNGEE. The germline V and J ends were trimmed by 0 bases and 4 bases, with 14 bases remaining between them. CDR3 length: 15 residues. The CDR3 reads CASSVGSSSYYEQYF. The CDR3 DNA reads TGTGCCAGCAGCGTAGGGTCTAGTTCTTATTACGAGCAGTACTTC.

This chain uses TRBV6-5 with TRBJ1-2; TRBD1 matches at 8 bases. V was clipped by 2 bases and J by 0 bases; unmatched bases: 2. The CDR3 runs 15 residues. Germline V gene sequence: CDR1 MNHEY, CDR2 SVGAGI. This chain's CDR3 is CASSYGQGSNYGYTF. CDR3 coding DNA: TGTGCCAGCAGTTACGGACAGGGATCTAACTATGGCTACACCTTC.

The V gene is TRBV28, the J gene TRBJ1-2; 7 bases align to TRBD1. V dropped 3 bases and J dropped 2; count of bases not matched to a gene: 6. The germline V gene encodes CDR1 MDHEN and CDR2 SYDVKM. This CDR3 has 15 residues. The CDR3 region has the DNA TGTGCCAGCAGTTTCGCCGCAGGGGGGAACTATGGCTACACCTTC. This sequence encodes CASSFAAGGNYGYTF.

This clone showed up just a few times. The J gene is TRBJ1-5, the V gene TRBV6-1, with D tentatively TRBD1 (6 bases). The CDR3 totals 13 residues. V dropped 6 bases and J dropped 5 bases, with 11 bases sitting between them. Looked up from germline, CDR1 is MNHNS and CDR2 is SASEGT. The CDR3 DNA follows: TGTGCCAGCAGGAGGGGGTGGGATCAGCCCCAGCATTTT. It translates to CASRRGWDQPQHF.

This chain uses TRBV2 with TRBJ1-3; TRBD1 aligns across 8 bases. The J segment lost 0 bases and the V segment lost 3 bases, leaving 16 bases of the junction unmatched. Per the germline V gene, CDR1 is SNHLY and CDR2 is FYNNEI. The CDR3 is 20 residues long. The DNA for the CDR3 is TGTGCCAGCAGTGACCGTGGACAGGGAACTACGGGAGACTCTGGAAACACCATATATTTT. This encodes CASSDRGQGTTGDSGNTIYF.

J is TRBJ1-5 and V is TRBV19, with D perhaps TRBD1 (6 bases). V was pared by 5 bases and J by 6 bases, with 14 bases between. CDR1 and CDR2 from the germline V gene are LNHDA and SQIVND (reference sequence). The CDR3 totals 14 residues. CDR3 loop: CASSDEQGFQPQHF. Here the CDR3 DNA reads TGTGCCAGTAGTGACGAACAGGGTTTTCAGCCCCAGCATTTT.

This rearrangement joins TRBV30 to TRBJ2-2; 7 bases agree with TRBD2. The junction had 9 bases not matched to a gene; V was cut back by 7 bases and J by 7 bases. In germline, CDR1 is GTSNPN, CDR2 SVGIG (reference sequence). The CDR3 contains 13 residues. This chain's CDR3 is CASAGVTYGELFF. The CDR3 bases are TGTGCCTCCGCGGGGGTGACTTACGGGGAGCTGTTTTTT.

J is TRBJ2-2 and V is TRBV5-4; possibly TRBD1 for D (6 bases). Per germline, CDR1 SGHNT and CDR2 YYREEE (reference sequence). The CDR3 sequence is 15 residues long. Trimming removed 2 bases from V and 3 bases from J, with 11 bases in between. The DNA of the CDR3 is TGTGCCAGCAGCTTTACAGGGATTTACACCGGGGAGCTGTTTTTT. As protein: CASSFTGIYTGELFF.

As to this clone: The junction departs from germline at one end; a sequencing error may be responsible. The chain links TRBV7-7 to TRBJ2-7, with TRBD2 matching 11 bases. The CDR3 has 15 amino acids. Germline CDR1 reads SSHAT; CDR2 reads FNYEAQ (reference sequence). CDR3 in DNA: TGTGCTAGCAGCCGTGGGACTAGCGGAGCCTACGAGCAGTACTTC. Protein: CASSRGTSGAYEQYF.